Described below is a single T cell receptor beta chain sequence and its context. Its cognate antigen is unknown. TCRdb passed the PCR reads through MiXCR, listing each CDR3 protein once. Of approximately 500,000 distinct CDR3 sequences in the sample, around 23% are singletons; the top ten hold approximately 0.8%. The CDR3 has 15 residues. V was cut by 0 bases and J by 8 bases, with 13 bases left in between. Looked up from germline, CDR1 is LGHNA and CDR2 is YSLEER. This record comes from a study of molecular identifiers for immune sequencing clone quantification. Overall study: Replicates split RNA from about 20,000 or 100,000 naive CD8 cells five ways, and the researchers sequenced four portions.

Study-wide results and limits: The study found clones above 20 RNA copies held over 99% of effector molecules and under 1% in naive cells.

Naive CD8 T cells were sorted as CD8+CD4-CCR7+CD45RA+. Specimen: naive CD8+ T cells from blood, with Jurkat cell RNA spiked in. Subset meaning: FACS-sorted CD8+CD4-CCR7+CD45RA+ naive T cells. The TCR sequence derives from a human donor in good health. Some libraries in this study had Jurkat cell RNA spiked in. The chain has TRBV4-3 and TRBJ1-4; D may be TRBD1 (5 bases). The CDR3, as DNA: TGCGCCAGCAGCCAAGACAGGGACGCTATCGAAAAACTGTTTTTT. Its translation is CASSQDRDAIEKLFF.